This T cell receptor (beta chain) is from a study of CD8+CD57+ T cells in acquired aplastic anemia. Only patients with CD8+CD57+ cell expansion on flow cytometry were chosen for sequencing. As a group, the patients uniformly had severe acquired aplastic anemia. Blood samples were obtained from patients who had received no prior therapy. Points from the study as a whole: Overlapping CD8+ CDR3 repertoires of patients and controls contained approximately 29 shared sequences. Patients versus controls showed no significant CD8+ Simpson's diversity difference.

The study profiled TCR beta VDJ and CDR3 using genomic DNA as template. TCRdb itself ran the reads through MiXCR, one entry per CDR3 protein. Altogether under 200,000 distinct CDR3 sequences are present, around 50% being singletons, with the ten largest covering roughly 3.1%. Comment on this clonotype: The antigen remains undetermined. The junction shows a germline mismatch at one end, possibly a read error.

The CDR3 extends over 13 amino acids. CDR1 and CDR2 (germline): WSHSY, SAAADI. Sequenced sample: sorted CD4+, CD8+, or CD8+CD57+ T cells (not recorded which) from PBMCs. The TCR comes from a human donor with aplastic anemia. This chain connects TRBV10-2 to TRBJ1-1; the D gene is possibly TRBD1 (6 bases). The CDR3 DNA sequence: TGTGCCAGCAGTTACACAGGGACCACTGAAGCTTTCTTT. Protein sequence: CASSYTGTTEAFF.